This T cell receptor beta chain was obtained from a study of siplizumab effects on memory and regulatory T cells. The table came from immunoSEQ multiplex PCR; TCRdb's copy has only in-frame clones and leaves some out. The sample has about 50,000 clones; roughly 90% are singletons. A word on this clone: Its antigen is not known.

Whole-study results and caveats: Sequences below about 10^-5 frequency were poorly captured, limiting mapping of alloreactive clones. Siplizumab led to significantly less abundant alloreactive sequences that could be traced back to unstimulated CD4+ memory cells.

Sequencing input: naive CD8+ T cells sorted from blood. The TCR originated in a human donor in good health.

DNA for the CDR3: TGTGCCAGCCAAAAGTCCCAGTATGGGGATTCACCCCTCCACTTT. It codes for CASQKSQYGDSPLHF. The rearrangement links TRBV2 to TRBJ1-6; no firm D call. The germline V and J ends were trimmed by 8 bases and 8 bases, with 19 bases remaining between them. The length of the CDR3 is 15 residues. Germline V lookup: CDR1 SNHLY, CDR2 FYNNEI.